This TCR beta chain was identified in a study of cytomegalovirus exposure and HLA in healthy donors. On the study more broadly: Samples from HLA-typed donors yielded approximately 80 million unique TCRs in an early data release. Regarding the study as a whole: In a later analysis, an Asian-associated ancestry cluster reportedly showed fewer N-insertions than the approximately 700-donor mean. Some public TCRs appeared in many individuals, while most sequences were rare.

In the PCR, 60 Vbeta and 13 Jbeta primers were used. Measured with immunoSEQ multiplex PCR; TCRdb has only the in-frame clones, and not every one. The sample gives 58,000 or so clones, about 65% of which show up once; more than 20% is in the top ten. This clone has more than one count but fewer than ten. Its cognate antigen is unknown. The source is a man in his forties or fifties in good health and CMV-seropositive. Sequenced input: PBMCs.

In DNA, the CDR3 is TGTGCCAGCTCACCAGATACACAGGGGTTGGGTTCACCCCTCCACTTT. Translating gives CASSPDTQGLGSPLHF. J is TRBJ1-6 and V is TRBV18; the match to TRBD1 covers 7 bases. With V trimmed by 2 bases and J by 9 bases, 10 bases remained unmatched. Germline V gene sequence: CDR1 KGHSH, CDR2 LQKENI. The CDR3 is 16 amino acids.